This T cell receptor beta chain was found in a study of T cell changes during pregnancy in multiple sclerosis (dated by TCRdb to the late 2010s). As for the study more broadly: Changes in the T cell repertoire over the course of pregnancy were examined in this study in women with multiple sclerosis.

Library preparation used the immunoSEQ multiplex PCR assay. TCRdb retrieved this table from immuneACCESS and kept in-frame rearrangements only. Not all clones are present; in checked studies, unresolved V genes account for under half, and no reason is known for the remainder. The sample table contains about 94,000 clones; only one count was recorded for approximately 94% of them. In total, the top ten clones hold under 0.85% of the sample. The germline V gene (reference sequence) yields LNHDA for CDR1 and SQIVND for CDR2. Reading from cysteine to phenylalanine, the CDR3 counts 12 amino acids. Kept here is only the CDR3 DNA, which spans 36 bases and is read in frame from base 1. The germline ends are 7 bases apart after V is trimmed by 1 base and J by 7 bases. Points on this clone: Its antigen target is currently unknown. Base qualities were left out, and no much larger clone turns up one base away.

Recombination linked TRBV19 to TRBJ1-1; the D gene cannot be resolved reliably. Sample: peripheral blood, taken in the third trimester of pregnancy. The clonotype originates from a female donor with multiple sclerosis, enrolled in a pregnancy study. CDR3 region: CASSIGQIEAFF. The DNA reads as follows: TGTGCCAGTAGTATAGGGCAGATTGAAGCTTTCTTT. The full variable domain, with segments outside the CDR3 supplied by the reference TRBV19 and TRBJ1-1 proteins, appears as DGGITQSPKYLFRKEGQNVTLSCEQNLNHDAMYWYRQDPGQGLRLIYYSQIVNDFQKGDIAEGYSVSREKKESFPLTVTSAQKNPTAFYLCASSIGQIEAFFGQGTRLTVV.